This passage covers 20 T cell receptor beta chains from one sample sequenced in a study of blood T cell repertoires in COVID-19. The protocol was immunoSEQ multiplex PCR, while the TCRdb copy is restricted to in-frame clones and leaves out a portion. The sample lists 120,000 or so clones, about 80% occurring once. Sequencing was carried out using peripheral blood. The receptors shown here come from a man in his 70s with acute or convalescent COVID-19.

The rearrangement uses TRBV29-1 and TRBJ2-7; 7 positions agree with TRBD2. The junction had 8 bases not matched to a gene; V was cut back by 3 bases and J by 0 bases. Germline CDR1 SQVTM, CDR2 ANQGSEA. This CDR3 region has 15 residues. This CDR3 reads CSVEVLAEVSYEQYF. Written as DNA, the CDR3 is TGCAGCGTTGAGGTGCTAGCGGAGGTCTCCTACGAGCAGTACTTC.

This chain joins TRBV6-5 and TRBJ2-3; 14 bases fit TRBD2. V shed 4 bases, J shed 4 bases, and the junction held 4 bases outside the gene matches. From germline, CDR1 is MNHEY and CDR2 SVGAGI. The CDR3 has 16 amino acids. In DNA form, the CDR3 reads TGTGCCAGCAGTTCGGGACTAGCGGGAGCGGCAGATACGCAGTATTTT. Protein: CASSSGLAGAADTQYF.

The chain employs TRBV6-6 and TRBJ1-6, with TRBD1 matching over 9 bases. Germline-derived CDR1 and CDR2 are MNHNY and SVGAGI (reference sequence). Trimming at V came to 6 bases and at J to 10 bases, leaving 4 bases not matched to a gene. The CDR3 spans 13 residues. Written as DNA, the CDR3 is TGTGCCAGCAGGGGACAGGGTTCGTCACCCCTCCACTTT. This encodes CASRGQGSSPLHF.

This chain joins TRBV5-1 and TRBJ1-6; 7 bases are a match to TRBD1. The CDR3 is 17 amino acids. Germline-derived CDR1 and CDR2 are SGHRS and YFSETQ. With V trimmed by 0 bases and J by 9 bases, 12 bases remained unmatched. The CDR3 region is CASSLASRQGGGSPLHF. The DNA of the CDR3 is TGCGCCAGCAGCTTGGCGAGCCGACAGGGAGGAGGTTCACCCCTCCACTTT.

This rearrangement joins TRBV24-1 to TRBJ2-2; D is unclear. Germline V gene data show CDR1 as KGHDR and CDR2 as SFDVKD. V lost 0 bases, J lost 0 bases, and 4 bases lay in between. This CDR3 spans 15 amino acids. The CDR3 sequence: CATSDLWPNTGELFF. In DNA, the CDR3 is TGTGCCACCAGTGATTTGTGGCCGAACACCGGGGAGCTGTTTTTT.

The rearrangement uses TRBV28 and TRBJ1-5, with 7 positions matching TRBD1. This CDR3 has 18 amino acids. Germline values: CDR1 MDHEN, CDR2 SYDVKM. J was trimmed by 2 bases and V by 8 bases; bases with no gene match: 18. Here the CDR3 DNA reads TGTGCCAGCCGTGGCGCAGGGGGGTTCGGTGTAGGCAATCAGCCCCAGCATTTT. It encodes CASRGAGGFGVGNQPQHF.

J is TRBJ1-2 and V is TRBV6-5, with 8 bases identical to TRBD1. Germline assignment: CDR1 MNHEY and CDR2 SVGAGI. The trim removed 6 bases at V and 1 base at J, leaving 4 bases unmatched. The CDR3 length is 14 residues. The CDR3 bases are TGTGCCAGCAGAAGGGGACAGGATAACTATGGCTACACCTTC. This translates into CASRRGQDNYGYTF.

The chain recombines TRBV4-2 with TRBJ2-3, with 10 bases matching TRBD2. The J segment lost 5 bases and the V segment lost 0 bases, leaving 11 bases of the junction unmatched. This CDR3 contains 18 residues. Germline lookup yields CDR1 LGHNA and CDR2 YNFKEQ. The DNA for the CDR3 is TGTGCCAGCAGCCAAGAGCAGTCTAGCGGGGGCCTTCGAGATACGCAGTATTTT. Amino acid sequence: CASSQEQSSGGLRDTQYF.

Here the CDR3 DNA reads TGTGCCAGCAGACATCTAGCGGGAGGCTACAATGAGCAGTTCTTC. Encoded protein: CASRHLAGGYNEQFF. The V gene is TRBV28, the J gene TRBJ2-1, with 11 bases that match TRBD2. This CDR3 contains 15 residues. Trimming at V came to 6 bases and at J to 3 bases, leaving 4 bases not matched to a gene. Germline values: CDR1 MDHEN, CDR2 SYDVKM.

This clone was detected a few times. V gene TRBV18 combines with J gene TRBJ1-3; possible D gene TRBD1, 5 bases. V lost 5 bases, J lost 0 bases, and 14 bases lay in between. The germline gives CDR1 KGHSH, CDR2 LQKENI. The CDR3 contains 16 residues. The CDR3, as DNA: TGTGCCAGCTCAGGGGCTTCAACCGGCTCTGGAAACACCATATATTTT. Its translation is CASSGASTGSGNTIYF.

This chain links TRBV30 with TRBJ2-3; a possible D gene is TRBD2 (6 bases). The CDR3 is 11 residues long. Germline V gives CDR1 GTSNPN, CDR2 SVGIG (reference sequence). Trimming removed 8 bases from V and 4 bases from J, with 10 bases in between. The CDR3 loop is CASSGADTQYF. CDR3 DNA: TGTGCCAGTAGCGGTGCAGATACGCAGTATTTT.

The rearrangement links TRBV7-2 to TRBJ2-3; 14 nucleotides match TRBD2. J gave up 6 bases and V 4 bases, and 9 bases lay outside the gene matches. The CDR3 has 17 residues. CDR1 is SGHTA and CDR2 is FQGNSA in the germline V gene. The CDR3 sequence is CASSSLLGLAGADTQYF. In DNA form, the CDR3 reads TGTGCCAGCAGCTCTCTTTTGGGACTAGCGGGGGCTGATACGCAGTATTTT.

The genes are TRBV29-1 and TRBJ2-7; 7 nucleotides match TRBD1. Germline V gene data show CDR1 as SQVTM and CDR2 as ANQGSEA. V was pared by 2 bases and J by 3 bases, with 7 bases of the junction left unmatched. CDR3 length equals 14 residues. Here the CDR3 reads CSVELLGQRYEQYF. DNA of the CDR3: TGCAGCGTTGAACTATTGGGACAGCGCTACGAGCAGTACTTC.

The V gene is TRBV12-3 or TRBV12-4, the J gene TRBJ1-6, with 7 bases lining up with TRBD1. The V segment lost 3 bases and the J segment 8 bases; nucleotides outside the gene matches: 1. The CDR3 is 13 residues long. CDR3 protein: CASSFGTDSPLHF. DNA for the CDR3: TGTGCCAGCAGTTTCGGGACAGATTCACCCCTCCACTTT.

The genes are TRBV7-3 and TRBJ2-7; D may be TRBD1 (5 bases). With 2 bases removed from V and 1 base from J, the gap between germline ends came to 9 bases. This CDR3 has 14 residues. Germline assignment: CDR1 SGHTA and CDR2 FQGTGA. The CDR3 spells CASSLQAGSYEQYF. The DNA for the CDR3 is TGTGCCAGCAGCTTACAGGCAGGGTCCTACGAGCAGTACTTC.

This chain connects TRBV19 to TRBJ2-6; maybe TRBD2 (5 bases). V lost 0 bases, J lost 4 bases, and 7 bases lay in between. Germline CDR1 and CDR2: LNHDA and SQIVND (reference sequence). The CDR3 runs to 15 residues. The CDR3 is CASSIDSVGANVLTF. In nucleotides, the CDR3 is TGTGCCAGTAGTATAGATAGCGTCGGGGCCAACGTCCTGACTTTC. The full variable domain, rest sourced from reference TRBV19 and TRBJ2-6, is DGGITQSPKYLFRKEGQNVTLSCEQNLNHDAMYWYRQDPGQGLRLIYYSQIVNDFQKGDIAEGYSVSREKKESFPLTVTSAQKNPTAFYLCASSIDSVGANVLTFGAGSRLTVL.

A few counts support this clone. CDR3: CASSPSGSGSSYEQYF. For the CDR3, the DNA is TGTGCCAGCAGTCCCTCGGGTAGCGGCTCCTCCTACGAGCAGTACTTC. This rearrangement joins TRBV28 to TRBJ2-7; maybe TRBD2 (6 bases). Deletions cut 5 bases from V and 0 bases from J, with 17 bases between. This CDR3 is built from 16 residues. Germline V gene data show CDR1 as MDHEN and CDR2 as SYDVKM.

The V call is TRBV19, the J call TRBJ1-2; perhaps TRBD1 as D (6 bases). CDR1 is LNHDA and CDR2 is SQIVND in the germline V gene (reference sequence). The CDR3 is 15 residues long. V was shortened by 3 bases and J by 6 bases, with 17 bases between the two germline ends. The CDR3 region has the DNA TGTGCCAGTAGTATCCGCTCCGGGACATCGGATGGCTACACCTTC. Its translation is CASSIRSGTSDGYTF.

The gene calls are TRBV30 and TRBJ2-7; TRBD2 might be the D (7 bases). V was shortened by 0 bases and J by 3 bases, with 12 bases between the two germline ends. CDR1 is GTSNPN and CDR2 is SVGIG in the germline V gene (reference sequence). This CDR3 contains 14 residues. This CDR3 reads CAWSVRGGIYEQYF. The CDR3 nucleotides are TGTGCCTGGAGTGTAAGGGGGGGGATCTACGAGCAGTACTTC.

The sample holds one count of this clone. J is TRBJ2-7 and V is TRBV5-1, with 10 bases matching TRBD1. The CDR3 is 15 amino acids. Germline lookup yields CDR1 SGHRS and CDR2 YFSETQ. J gave up 9 bases and V 0 bases, and 9 bases lay outside the gene matches. CDR3 DNA sequence: TGCGCCAGCAGCTTGGGGGGACAGGGGCGCCAGGGGCAGTACTTC. Its protein product is CASSLGGQGRQGQYF.